This TCR beta chain was captured in a study of T cell repertoires in aging, cancer and after chemotherapy. On the study more broadly: Paired samples before and after chemotherapy came from chronic lymphocytic leukemia patients on fludarabine- or bendamustine-based regimens. General study findings and limits: Lymphoid organ infiltration in hematological cancer patients may impair thymic emigration or peripheral T cell expansion.

TCR beta rearrangements were amplified from peripheral blood genomic DNA. Trimming shortened V by 4 bases and J by 2 bases, and 5 bases separated the two germline ends. Germline V gene data show CDR1 as DFQATT and CDR2 as SNEGSKA (reference sequence). The CDR3 consists of 11 residues. A mixed TRB-A/B primer pool amplified rearranged TRB by multiplex touch-down PCR. Using its own MiXCR run on the multiplex PCR reads, TCRdb lists one record per CDR3 protein. This sample yields more than 3,500 distinct CDR3 sequences, of which around 26% are seen a single time; 47% belongs to the top ten. This clonotype was counted between two and nine times. What it binds is unknown.

Sequenced material: blood. The chain has TRBV20-1 and TRBJ2-5; no firm D call. The source of this sequence is a human donor with a blood cancer. Written as DNA, the CDR3 is TGCAGTGCTATGAAACAAGAGACCCAGTACTTC. This sequence encodes CSAMKQETQYF.